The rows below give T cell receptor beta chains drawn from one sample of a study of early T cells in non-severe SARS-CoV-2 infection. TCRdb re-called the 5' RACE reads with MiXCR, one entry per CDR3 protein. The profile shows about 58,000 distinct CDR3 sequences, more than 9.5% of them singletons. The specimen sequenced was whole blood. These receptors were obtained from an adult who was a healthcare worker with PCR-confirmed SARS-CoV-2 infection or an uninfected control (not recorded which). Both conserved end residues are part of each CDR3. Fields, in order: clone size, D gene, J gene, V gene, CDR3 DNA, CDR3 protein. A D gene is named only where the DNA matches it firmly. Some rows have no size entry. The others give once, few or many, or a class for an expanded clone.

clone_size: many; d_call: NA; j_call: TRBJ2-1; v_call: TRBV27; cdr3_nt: TGTGCCAGCAGTTCCCACATCCTTAGAGGAGCTTTCAATGAGCAGTTCTTC; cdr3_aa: CASSSHILRGAFNEQFF
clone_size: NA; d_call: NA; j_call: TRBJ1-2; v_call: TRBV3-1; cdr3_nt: TGTGCCAGCAGCCAATCAGGAGCAGGCGGGGGTGGCTACACCTTC; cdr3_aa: CASSQSGAGGGGYTF
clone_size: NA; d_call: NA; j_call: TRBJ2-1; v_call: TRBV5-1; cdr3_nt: TGCGCCAGCAGCATCCCTACAGTGAACTACGGCAATGAGCAGTTCTTC; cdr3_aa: CASSIPTVNYGNEQFF
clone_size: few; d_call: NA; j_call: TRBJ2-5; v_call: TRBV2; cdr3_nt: TGTGCCAGCGTTGGGCAGGCGACTGGCTCTCGGGAGACCCAGTACTTC; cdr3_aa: CASVGQATGSRETQYF
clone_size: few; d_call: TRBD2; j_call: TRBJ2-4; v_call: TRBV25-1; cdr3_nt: TGTGCCAGCAGTGAATGGGGGGGTATAGCCAAAAACATTCAGTACTTC; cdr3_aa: CASSEWGGIAKNIQYF
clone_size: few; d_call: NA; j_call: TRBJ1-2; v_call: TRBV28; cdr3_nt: TGTGCCAGCAGTTTCCGGGCACGGCGGGGTTATGGCTACACCTTC; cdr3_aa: CASSFRARRGYGYTF
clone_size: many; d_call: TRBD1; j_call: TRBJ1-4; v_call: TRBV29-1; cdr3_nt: TGCAGCGTTGAAGACGAAAGACAGGGGGTTTATGAAAAACTGTTTTTT; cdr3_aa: CSVEDERQGVYEKLFF
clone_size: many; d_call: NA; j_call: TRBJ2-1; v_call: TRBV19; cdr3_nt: TGTGCCAGTTTGGGATCGCCCCTCTACAATGAGCAGTTCTTC; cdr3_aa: CASLGSPLYNEQFF
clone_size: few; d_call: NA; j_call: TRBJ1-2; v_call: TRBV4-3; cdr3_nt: TGCGCCAGCAGCCAAGATTTGAGGGGAAGGTATGGCTACACCTTC; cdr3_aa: CASSQDLRGRYGYTF
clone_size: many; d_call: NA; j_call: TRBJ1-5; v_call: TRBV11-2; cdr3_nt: TGTGCCAGCAGCTTAACCCCCAATCAGCCCCAGCATTTT; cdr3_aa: CASSLTPNQPQHF
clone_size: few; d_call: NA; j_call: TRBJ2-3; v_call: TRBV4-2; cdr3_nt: TGTGCCAGCAGCCAAGTCTACCGGGGGGCTACAGATACGCAGTATTTT; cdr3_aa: CASSQVYRGATDTQYF
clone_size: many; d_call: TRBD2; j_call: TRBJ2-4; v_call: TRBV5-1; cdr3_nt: TGCGCCAGCAGCTTGGGGCTAGCGGGAGGGCCGCAAAACATTCAGTACTTC; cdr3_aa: CASSLGLAGGPQNIQYF
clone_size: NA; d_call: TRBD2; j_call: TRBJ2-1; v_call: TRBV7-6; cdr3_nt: TGTGCCAGCAGCTTAGGACTAGCGGGGTCTGAAGAGCAGTTCTTC; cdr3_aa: CASSLGLAGSEEQFF
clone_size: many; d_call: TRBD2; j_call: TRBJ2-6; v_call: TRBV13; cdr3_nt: TGTGCCAGCAGCGGAGACGTAGCGGGAGCCCACTCTGGGGCCAACGTCCTGACTTTC; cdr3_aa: CASSGDVAGAHSGANVLTF
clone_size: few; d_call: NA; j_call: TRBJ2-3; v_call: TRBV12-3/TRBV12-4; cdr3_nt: TGTGCCAGCCGGACTTCTAGCACAGATACGCAGTATTTT; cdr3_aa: CASRTSSTDTQYF
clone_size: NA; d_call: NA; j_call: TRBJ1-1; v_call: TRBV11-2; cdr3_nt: TGTGCCAGCAGCTGGGACGGTAGCATGAACACTGAAGCTTTCTTT; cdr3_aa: CASSWDGSMNTEAFF
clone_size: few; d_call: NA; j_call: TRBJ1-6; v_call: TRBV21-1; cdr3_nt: TGTGCCAGCAGCAAAAAACAGGGAGAGAATTCACCCCTCCACTTT; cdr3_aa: CASSKKQGENSPLHF
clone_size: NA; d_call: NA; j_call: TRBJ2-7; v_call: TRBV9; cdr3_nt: TGTGCCAGCAGCCCCGTCCTGAGCTCCTACGAGCAGTACTTC; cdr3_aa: CASSPVLSSYEQYF
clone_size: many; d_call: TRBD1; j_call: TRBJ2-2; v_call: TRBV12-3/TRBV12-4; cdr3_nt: TGTGCCAGCAGTCGGACAGGGGGTACCGGGGAGCTGTTTTTT; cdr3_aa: CASSRTGGTGELFF
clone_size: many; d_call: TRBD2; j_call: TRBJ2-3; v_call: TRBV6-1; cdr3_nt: TGTGCCAGCCAGAAGGTAGGCGGGAGAAGTACCGATACGCAGTATTTT; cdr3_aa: CASQKVGGRSTDTQYF
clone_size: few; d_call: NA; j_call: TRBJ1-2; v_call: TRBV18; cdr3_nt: TGTGCCAGCTCACCCGTCGGGGATACCCCTAGTTTCGGAGACTATGGCTACACCTTC; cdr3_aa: CASSPVGDTPSFGDYGYTF
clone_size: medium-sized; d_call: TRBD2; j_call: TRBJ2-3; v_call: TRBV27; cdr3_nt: TGTGCCAGCACCAGAGGTGGCGGGGGAAGCACAGATACGCAGTATTTT; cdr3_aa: CASTRGGGGSTDTQYF
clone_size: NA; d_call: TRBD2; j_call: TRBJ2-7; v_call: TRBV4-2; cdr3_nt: TGTGCCAGCAGCGCCAGACTAGCGGGAGACGAGCAGTACTTC; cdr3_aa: CASSARLAGDEQYF
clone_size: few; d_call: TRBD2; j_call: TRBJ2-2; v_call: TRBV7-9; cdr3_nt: TGTGCCAGCAGCGGCGGAGTAACTAGCGGGAGTTTAGGGGAGCTGTTTTTT; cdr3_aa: CASSGGVTSGSLGELFF
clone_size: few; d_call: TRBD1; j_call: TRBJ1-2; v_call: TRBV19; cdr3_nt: TGTGCCAGTAGTGTGGACAGGGCCCTTAACTATGGCTACACCTTC; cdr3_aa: CASSVDRALNYGYTF
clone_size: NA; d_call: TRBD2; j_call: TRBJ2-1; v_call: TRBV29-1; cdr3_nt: TGCAGCGTGACAGGGACTAGCGGATACAATGAGCAGTTCTTC; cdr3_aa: CSVTGTSGYNEQFF
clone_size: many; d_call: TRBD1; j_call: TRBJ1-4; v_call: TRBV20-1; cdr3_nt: TGCAGTGCTAGGTTACCGGGACAGCCGAATGAAAAACTGTTTTTT; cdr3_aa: CSARLPGQPNEKLFF
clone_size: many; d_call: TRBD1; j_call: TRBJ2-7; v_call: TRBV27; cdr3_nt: TGTGCCAGCCGCGCTGGACAGGTGACCGGCGAGCAGTACTTC; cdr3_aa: CASRAGQVTGEQYF
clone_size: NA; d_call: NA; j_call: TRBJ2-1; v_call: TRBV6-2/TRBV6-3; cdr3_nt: TGTGCCAGCAGCCCCTGGCGCGTATCCTACAATGAGCAGTTCTTC; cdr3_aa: CASSPWRVSYNEQFF
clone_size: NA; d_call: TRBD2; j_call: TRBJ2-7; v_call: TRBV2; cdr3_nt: TGTGCCACCGGGACTAGCCAGGACGAGTACTTC; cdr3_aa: CATGTSQDEYF
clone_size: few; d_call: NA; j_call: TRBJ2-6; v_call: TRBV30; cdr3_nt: TGTGCCTGGAGAGGACCTTCTGGGGCCAACGTCCTGACTTTC; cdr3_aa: CAWRGPSGANVLTF
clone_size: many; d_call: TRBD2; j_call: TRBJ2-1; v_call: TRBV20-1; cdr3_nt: TGCAGTGCTAGATGGACTAGCTCGGATGAGCAGTTCTTC; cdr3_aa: CSARWTSSDEQFF
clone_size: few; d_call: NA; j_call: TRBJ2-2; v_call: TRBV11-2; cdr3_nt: TGTGCCAGCATTGACGGACTACCTACCGGGGAGCTGTTTTTT; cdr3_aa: CASIDGLPTGELFF
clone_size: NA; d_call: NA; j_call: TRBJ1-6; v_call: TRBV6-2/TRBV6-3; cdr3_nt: TGTGCCAGCACTACGGGCTCCTATAATTCACCCCTCCACTTT; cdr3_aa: CASTTGSYNSPLHF
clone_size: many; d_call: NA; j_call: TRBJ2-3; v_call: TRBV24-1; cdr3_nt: TGTGCCACCAGTGACCCCGACCCAGCTCGCACAGATACGCAGTATTTT; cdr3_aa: CATSDPDPARTDTQYF
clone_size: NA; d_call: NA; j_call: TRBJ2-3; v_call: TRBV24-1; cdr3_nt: TGTGCCACCAGTGTAGGGGGGCAGGATACGCAGTATTTT; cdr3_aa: CATSVGGQDTQYF
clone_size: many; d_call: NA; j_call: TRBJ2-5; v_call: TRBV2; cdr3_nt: TGTGCCAGCAGTGATTGGGATGAAGAGACCCAGTACTTC; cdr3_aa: CASSDWDEETQYF